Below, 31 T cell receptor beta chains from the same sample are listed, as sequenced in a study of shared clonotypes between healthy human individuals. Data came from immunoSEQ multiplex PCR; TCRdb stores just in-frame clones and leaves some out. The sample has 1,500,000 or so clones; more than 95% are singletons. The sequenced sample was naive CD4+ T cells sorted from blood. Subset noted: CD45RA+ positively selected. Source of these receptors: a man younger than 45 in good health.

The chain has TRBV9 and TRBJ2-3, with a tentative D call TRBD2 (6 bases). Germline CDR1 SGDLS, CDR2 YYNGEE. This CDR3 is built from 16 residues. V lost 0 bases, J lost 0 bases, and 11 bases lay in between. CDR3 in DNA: TGTGCCAGCAGCGTAGCTACTAGCCGTAGCACAGATACGCAGTATTTT. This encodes CASSVATSRSTDTQYF.

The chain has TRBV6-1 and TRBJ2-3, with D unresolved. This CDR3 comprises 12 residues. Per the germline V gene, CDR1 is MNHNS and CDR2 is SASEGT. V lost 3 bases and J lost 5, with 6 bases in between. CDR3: CASSDLLDTQYF. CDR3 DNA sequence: TGTGCCAGCAGTGATTTGTTAGATACGCAGTATTTT.

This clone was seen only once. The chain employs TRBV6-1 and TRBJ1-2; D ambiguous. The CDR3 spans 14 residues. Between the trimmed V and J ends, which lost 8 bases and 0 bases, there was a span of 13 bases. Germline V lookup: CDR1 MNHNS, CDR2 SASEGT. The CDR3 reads CASGRTDSNYGYTF. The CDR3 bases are TGTGCCAGCGGCCGGACGGATTCTAACTATGGCTACACCTTC.

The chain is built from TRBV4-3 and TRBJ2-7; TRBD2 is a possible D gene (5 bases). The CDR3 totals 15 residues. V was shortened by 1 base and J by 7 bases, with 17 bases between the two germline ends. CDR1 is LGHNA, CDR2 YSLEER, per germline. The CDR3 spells CASSQVGVSAGEQYF. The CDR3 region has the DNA TGCGCCAGCAGCCAAGTTGGAGTTAGCGCCGGGGAGCAGTACTTC.

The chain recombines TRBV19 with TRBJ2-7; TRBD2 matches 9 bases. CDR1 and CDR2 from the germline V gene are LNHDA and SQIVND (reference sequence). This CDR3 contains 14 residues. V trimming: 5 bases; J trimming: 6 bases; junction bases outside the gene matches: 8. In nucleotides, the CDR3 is TGTGCCAGTAGTTCGGGACTAGCCGCGGGCGAGCAGTACTTC. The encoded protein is CASSSGLAAGEQYF. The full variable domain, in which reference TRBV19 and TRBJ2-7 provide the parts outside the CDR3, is DGGITQSPKYLFRKEGQNVTLSCEQNLNHDAMYWYRQDPGQGLRLIYYSQIVNDFQKGDIAEGYSVSREKKESFPLTVTSAQKNPTAFYLCASSSGLAAGEQYFGPGTRLTVT.

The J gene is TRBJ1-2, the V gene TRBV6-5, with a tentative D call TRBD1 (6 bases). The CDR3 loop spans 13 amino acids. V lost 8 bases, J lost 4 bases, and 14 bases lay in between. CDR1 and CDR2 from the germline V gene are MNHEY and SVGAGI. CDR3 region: CASAQGRSYGYTF. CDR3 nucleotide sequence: TGTGCCAGCGCGCAGGGGCGCTCCTATGGCTACACCTTC.

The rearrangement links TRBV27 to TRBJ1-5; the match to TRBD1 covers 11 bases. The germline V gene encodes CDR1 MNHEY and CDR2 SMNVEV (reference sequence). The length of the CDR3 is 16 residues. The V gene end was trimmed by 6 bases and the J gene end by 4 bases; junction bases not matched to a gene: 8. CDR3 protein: CASRGQGATHNQPQHF. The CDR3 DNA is TGTGCCAGCAGAGGACAGGGGGCGACTCATAATCAGCCCCAGCATTTT.

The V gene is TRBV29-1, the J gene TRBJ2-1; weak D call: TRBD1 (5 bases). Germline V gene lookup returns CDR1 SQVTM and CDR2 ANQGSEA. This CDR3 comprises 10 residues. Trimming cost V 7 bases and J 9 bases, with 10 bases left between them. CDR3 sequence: CSDRFIEQFF. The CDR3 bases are TGCAGCGACAGGTTTATTGAGCAGTTCTTC.

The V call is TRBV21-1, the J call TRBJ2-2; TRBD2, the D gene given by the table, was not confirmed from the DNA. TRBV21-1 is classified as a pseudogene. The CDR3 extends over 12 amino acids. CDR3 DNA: TGTGCCAGCACCGGGACTCGAGGGGAGCTGTTTTTT. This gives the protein CASTGTRGELFF.

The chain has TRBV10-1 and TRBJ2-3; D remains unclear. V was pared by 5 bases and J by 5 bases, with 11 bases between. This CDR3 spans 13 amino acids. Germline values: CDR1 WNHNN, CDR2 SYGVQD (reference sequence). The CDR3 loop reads CASSLSLGDTQYF. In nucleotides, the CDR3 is TGCGCCAGCAGTCTGTCCCTTGGAGATACGCAGTATTTT.

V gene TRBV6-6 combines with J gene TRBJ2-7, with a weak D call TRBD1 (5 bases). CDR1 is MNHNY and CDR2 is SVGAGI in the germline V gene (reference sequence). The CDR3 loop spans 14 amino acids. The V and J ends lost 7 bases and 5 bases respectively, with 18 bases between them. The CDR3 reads CASTLPGRAHEQYF. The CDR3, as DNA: TGTGCCAGCACTTTACCGGGCAGGGCCCACGAGCAGTACTTC.

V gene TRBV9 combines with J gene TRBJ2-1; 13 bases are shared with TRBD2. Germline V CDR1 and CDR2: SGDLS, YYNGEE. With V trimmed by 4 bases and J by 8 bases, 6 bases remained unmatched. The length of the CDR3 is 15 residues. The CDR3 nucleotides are TGTGCCAGCAGCCGGACTAGCGGGAGTTGGGATGAGCAGTTCTTC. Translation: CASSRTSGSWDEQFF. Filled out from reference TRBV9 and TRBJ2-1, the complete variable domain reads DSGVTQTPKHLITATGQRVTLRCSPRSGDLSVYWYQQSLDQGLQFLIQYYNGEERAKGNILERFSAQQFPDLHSELNLSSLELGDSALYFCASSRTSGSWDEQFFGPGTRLTVL.

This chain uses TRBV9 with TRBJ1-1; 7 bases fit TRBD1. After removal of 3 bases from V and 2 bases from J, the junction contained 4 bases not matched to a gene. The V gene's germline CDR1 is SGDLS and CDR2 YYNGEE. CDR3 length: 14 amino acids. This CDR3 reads CASSEYRGNTEAFF. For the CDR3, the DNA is TGTGCCAGCAGCGAATACAGGGGAAACACTGAAGCTTTCTTT.

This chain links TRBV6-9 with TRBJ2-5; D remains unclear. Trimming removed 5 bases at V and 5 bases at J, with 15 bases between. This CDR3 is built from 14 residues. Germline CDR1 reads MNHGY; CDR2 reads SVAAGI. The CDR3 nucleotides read TGTGCCAGCAGTGCCCGACGACGACGGGAGACCCAGTACTTC. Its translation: CASSARRRRETQYF.

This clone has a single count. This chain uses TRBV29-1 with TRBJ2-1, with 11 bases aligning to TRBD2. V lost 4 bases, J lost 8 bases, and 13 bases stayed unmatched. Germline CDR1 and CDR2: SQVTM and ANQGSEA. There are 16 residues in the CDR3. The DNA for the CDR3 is TGCAGCGTTGGAAACATAGCGGGAGGGCCTACCGATGAGCAGTTCTTC. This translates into CSVGNIAGGPTDEQFF.

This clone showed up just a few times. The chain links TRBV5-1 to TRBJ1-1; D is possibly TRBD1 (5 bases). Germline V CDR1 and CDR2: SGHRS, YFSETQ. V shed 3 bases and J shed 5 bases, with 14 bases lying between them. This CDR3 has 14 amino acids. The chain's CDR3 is CASSSTAPKTEAFF. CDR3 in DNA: TGCGCCAGCAGCTCGACAGCTCCGAAAACTGAAGCTTTCTTT.

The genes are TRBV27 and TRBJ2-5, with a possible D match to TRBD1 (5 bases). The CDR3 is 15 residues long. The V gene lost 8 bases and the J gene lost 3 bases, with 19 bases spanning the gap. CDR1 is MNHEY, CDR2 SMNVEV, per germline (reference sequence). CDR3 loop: CASRSVGVIEETQYF. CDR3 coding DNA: TGTGCCAGCCGATCCGTAGGGGTCATTGAAGAGACCCAGTACTTC.

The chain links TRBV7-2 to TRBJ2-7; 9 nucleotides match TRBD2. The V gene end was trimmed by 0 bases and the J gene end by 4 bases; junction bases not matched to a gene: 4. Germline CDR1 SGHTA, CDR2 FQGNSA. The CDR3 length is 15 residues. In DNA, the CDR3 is TGTGCCAGCAGCTTAGCACTAGCGGGTAATTACGAGCAGTACTTC. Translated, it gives CASSLALAGNYEQYF.

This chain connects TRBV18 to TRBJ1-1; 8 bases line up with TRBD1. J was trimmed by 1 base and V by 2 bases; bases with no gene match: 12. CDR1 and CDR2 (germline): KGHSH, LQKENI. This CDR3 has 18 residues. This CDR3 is CASSPYDGGQGANTEAFF. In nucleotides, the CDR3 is TGTGCCAGCTCACCATACGATGGGGGTCAGGGGGCGAACACTGAAGCTTTCTTT.

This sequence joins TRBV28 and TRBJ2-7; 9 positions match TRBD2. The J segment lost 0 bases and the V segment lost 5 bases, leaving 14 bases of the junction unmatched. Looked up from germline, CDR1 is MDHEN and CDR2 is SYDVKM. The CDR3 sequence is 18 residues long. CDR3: CASSDIPQREALSYEQYF. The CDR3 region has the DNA TGTGCCAGCAGTGACATACCTCAGCGGGAGGCCCTCTCCTACGAGCAGTACTTC.

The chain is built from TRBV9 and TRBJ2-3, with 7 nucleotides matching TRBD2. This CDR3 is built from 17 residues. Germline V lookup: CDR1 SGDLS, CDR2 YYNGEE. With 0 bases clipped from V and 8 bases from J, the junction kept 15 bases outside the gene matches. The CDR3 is CASSVGLVAGARGTQYF. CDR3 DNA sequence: TGTGCCAGCAGCGTAGGTCTCGTAGCGGGCGCGAGGGGTACGCAGTATTTT.

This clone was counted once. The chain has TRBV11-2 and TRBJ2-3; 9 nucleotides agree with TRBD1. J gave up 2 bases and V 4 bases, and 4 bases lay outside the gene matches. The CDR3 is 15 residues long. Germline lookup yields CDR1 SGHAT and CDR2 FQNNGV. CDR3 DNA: TGTGCCAGCAGCTCGTACAGGGGGCTCACAGATACGCAGTATTTT. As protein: CASSSYRGLTDTQYF.

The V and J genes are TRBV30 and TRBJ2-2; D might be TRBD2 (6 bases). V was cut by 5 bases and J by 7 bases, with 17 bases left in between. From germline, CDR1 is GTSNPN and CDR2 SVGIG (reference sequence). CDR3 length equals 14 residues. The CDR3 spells CAWRRDFGSGELFF. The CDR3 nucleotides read TGTGCCTGGCGCCGGGACTTCGGAAGCGGGGAGCTGTTTTTT.

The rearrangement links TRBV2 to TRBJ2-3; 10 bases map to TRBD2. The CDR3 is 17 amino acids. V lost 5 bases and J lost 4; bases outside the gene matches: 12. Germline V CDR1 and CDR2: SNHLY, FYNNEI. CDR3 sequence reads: CASSYFVLAGVPDTQYF. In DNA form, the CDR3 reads TGTGCCAGCAGTTACTTTGTGCTAGCGGGAGTCCCAGATACGCAGTATTTT.

The CDR3 DNA follows: TGTGCCAGCAGTGAATCCGGTTTCACCGAGCAGTACTTC. Its protein product is CASSESGFTEQYF. V gene TRBV6-1 combines with J gene TRBJ2-7; D uncertain. Germline-derived CDR1 and CDR2 are MNHNS and SASEGT. This CDR3 contains 13 residues. Trimming shortened V by 2 bases and J by 6 bases, and 11 bases separated the two germline ends.

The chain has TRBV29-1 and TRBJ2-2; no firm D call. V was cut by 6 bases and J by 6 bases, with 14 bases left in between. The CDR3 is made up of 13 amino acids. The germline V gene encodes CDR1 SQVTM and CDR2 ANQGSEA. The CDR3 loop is CSVCDEVAGELFF. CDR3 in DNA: TGCAGCGTATGCGACGAAGTCGCCGGGGAGCTGTTTTTT.

The CDR3 DNA is TGTGCCAGCACCCAAATAGCGGCTCGGCACGAGCAGTACTTC. Translated, it gives CASTQIAARHEQYF. This chain links TRBV6-1 with TRBJ2-7; D may be TRBD2 (6 bases). Germline V gene data show CDR1 as MNHNS and CDR2 as SASEGT. The ends were cut back, 7 bases at V and 5 bases at J, with 18 bases in the middle. The CDR3 has 14 amino acids.

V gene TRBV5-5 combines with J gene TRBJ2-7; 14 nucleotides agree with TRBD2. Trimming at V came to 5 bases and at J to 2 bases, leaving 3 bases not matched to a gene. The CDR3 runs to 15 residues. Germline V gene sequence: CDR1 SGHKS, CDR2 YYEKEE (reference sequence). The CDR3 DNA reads TGTGCCAGCAGTGGGACTAGCGGGAGAACCTACGAGCAGTACTTC. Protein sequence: CASSGTSGRTYEQYF.

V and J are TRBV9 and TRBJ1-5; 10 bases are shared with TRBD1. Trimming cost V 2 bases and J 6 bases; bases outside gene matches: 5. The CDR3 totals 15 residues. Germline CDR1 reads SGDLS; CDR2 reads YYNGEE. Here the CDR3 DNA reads TGTGCCAGCAGCGTGACAGGGGGCGACGGTCAGCCCCAGCATTTT. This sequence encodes CASSVTGGDGQPQHF.

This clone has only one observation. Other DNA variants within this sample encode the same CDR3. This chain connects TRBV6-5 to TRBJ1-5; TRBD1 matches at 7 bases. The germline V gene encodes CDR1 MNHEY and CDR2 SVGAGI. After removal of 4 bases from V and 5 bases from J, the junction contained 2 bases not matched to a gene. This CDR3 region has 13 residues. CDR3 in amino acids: CASSFDRDQPQHF. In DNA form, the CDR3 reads TGTGCCAGCAGTTTCGACAGGGATCAGCCCCAGCATTTT.

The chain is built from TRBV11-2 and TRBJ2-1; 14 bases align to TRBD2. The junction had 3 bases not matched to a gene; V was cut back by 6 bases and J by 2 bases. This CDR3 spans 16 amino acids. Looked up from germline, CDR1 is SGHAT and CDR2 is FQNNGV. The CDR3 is CASRGLAGAAYNEQFF. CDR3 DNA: TGTGCCAGCAGGGGACTAGCGGGAGCGGCCTACAATGAGCAGTTCTTC. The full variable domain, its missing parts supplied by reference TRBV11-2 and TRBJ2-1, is EAGVAQSPRYKIIEKRQSVAFWCNPISGHATLYWYQQILGQGPKLLIQFQNNGVVDDSQLPKDRFSAERLKGVDSTLKIQPAKLEDSAVYLCASRGLAGAAYNEQFFGPGTRLTVL.